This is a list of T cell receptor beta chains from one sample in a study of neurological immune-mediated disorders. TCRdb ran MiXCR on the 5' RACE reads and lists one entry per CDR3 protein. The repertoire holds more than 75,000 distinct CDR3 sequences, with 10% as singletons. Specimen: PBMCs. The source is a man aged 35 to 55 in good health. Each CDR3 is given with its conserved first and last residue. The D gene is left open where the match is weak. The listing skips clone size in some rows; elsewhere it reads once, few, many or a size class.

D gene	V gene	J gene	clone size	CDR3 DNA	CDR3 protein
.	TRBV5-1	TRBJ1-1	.	TGCGCCAGCAGCTTTGGGTCCCCGAACACTGAAGCTTTCTTT	CASSFGSPNTEAFF
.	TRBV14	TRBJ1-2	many	TGTGCCAGCAGTCGCGGACTCCTTTATGGCTACACCTTC	CASSRGLLYGYTF
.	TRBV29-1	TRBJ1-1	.	TGCAGCGCTCTCGAAGCTTTCTTT	CSALEAFF
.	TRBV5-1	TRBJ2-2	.	TGCGCCAGCAGCCCCGTCGCGGCAAACGGGGAGCTGTTTTTT	CASSPVAANGELFF
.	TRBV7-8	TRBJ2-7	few	TGTGCCAGCAGCTCGAGGCTTCCCTCCTACGAGCAGTACTTC	CASSSRLPSYEQYF
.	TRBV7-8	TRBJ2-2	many	TGTGCCAGCCTCTGGGGGGCTAGCACCGGGGAGCTGTTTTTT	CASLWGASTGELFF
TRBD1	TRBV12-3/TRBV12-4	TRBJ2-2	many	TGTGCCAGCAGTAGCCGGGACAGGGGGCCTGGGGAGCTGTTTTTT	CASSSRDRGPGELFF
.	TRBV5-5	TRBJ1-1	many	TGTGCCAGCAGCCCTAGACCAATGAACACTGAAGCTTTCTTT	CASSPRPMNTEAFF
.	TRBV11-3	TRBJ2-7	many	TGTGCCAGCAGCTTAGACGGGACATACGAGCAGTACTTC	CASSLDGTYEQYF
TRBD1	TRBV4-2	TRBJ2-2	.	TGTGCCAGCAGCCAAGAAAGGCGTCGACAGGGGAAGAACACCGGGGAGCTGTTTTTT	CASSQERRRQGKNTGELFF
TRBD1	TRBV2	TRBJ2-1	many	TGTGCCAGCAGTGTAGGTAGGGGGCTTGAGCAGTTCTTC	CASSVGRGLEQFF
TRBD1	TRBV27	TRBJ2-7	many	TGTGCCAGCAGTCGGACTTGGACAGGAACCTACTACGAGCAGTACTTC	CASSRTWTGTYYEQYF
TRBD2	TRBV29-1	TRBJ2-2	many	TGCAGCGTTGCGGGGGGGTTGAGCACCGGGGAGCTGTTTTTT	CSVAGGLSTGELFF
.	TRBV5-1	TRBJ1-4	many	TGCGCCAGCAGCTCAAGAGGGGGAGGGATTAATGAAAAACTGTTTTTT	CASSSRGGGINEKLFF
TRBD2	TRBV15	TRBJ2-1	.	TGTGCCACCAGCAGAGTCGGGGGGGGATACAATGAGCAGTTCTTC	CATSRVGGGYNEQFF
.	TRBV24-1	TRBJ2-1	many	TGTGCCACCAGTGAGTTTAGAAGTGAGCAGTTCTTC	CATSEFRSEQFF
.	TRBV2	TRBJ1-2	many	TGTGCCAGCAGACACAGGGACGGCTACACCTTC	CASRHRDGYTF
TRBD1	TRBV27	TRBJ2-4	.	TGTGCCAGCAGTCCCGGGACAGAAAACATTCAGTACTTC	CASSPGTENIQYF